This TCR beta chain was sequenced for a study of vaccination effects on CD4 cells after COVID-19. Produced via immunoSEQ multiplex PCR; TCRdb's table is partial and in-frame only. The profile covers tens of thousands of clones, with around 80% appearing a single time and just under 2% taken by the ten largest. After expansion with viral peptide pools in the ViraFEST assay, antigen-specific CD4+ T cells were sequenced. Following culture for under 12 days, CD4+ T cells were isolated. As their vaccination, participants received two doses of either BNT162b2 or mRNA-1273. The sample holds a few counts of this clone. The antigen is unknown. This CDR3 contains 17 residues. Deletions cut 4 bases from V and 0 bases from J, with 16 bases between. Germline V gives CDR1 SGHRS, CDR2 YFSETQ.

The TCR sequence derives from a human donor who received a COVID-19 vaccine. The chain is built from TRBV5-1 and TRBJ2-2, with D possibly matching TRBD1 (6 bases). The sample was CD4+ T cells from PBMCs cultured with HCoV-OC43 spike peptides, taken after COVID-19 vaccination. Subset here: HCoV-OC43 spike overlapping peptide pool stimulation. CDR3 coding DNA: TGCGCCAGCAGCACGGGAACAGGGCCTTCGAACACCGGGGAGCTGTTTTTT. Translated, it gives CASSTGTGPSNTGELFF.